Given below is one T cell receptor (beta chain) in context. Its antigen is still unknown. Germline values: CDR1 MNHEY, CDR2 SVGAGI. Trimming cost V 6 bases and J 3 bases, with 17 bases left between them. The CDR3 length is 15 residues. This specimen belongs to a study of shared clonotypes between healthy human individuals. Libraries were prepared by immunoSEQ multiplex PCR; TCRdb keeps only in-frame clonotypes and omits some of them. The sample includes over a million clones, roughly 96% seen only once; the top ten take approximately 1.1%. Notes on the study in general: An anticipated effect of sequencing depth on clonotype sharing among donors was recognized. With few donors, the genetic and exposure-history diversity represented was limited.

J is TRBJ2-5 and V is TRBV6-5; D possibly corresponds to TRBD1 (6 bases). This receptor was taken from a man between 25 and 39 years old in good health. The sequenced material came from naive CD4+ T cells sorted from blood. The sample's subset: CD45RA+ positively selected. For the CDR3, the DNA is TGTGCCAGCAGCCCTGGGTGGGGGCAAAAAGAGACCCAGTACTTC. It codes for CASSPGWGQKETQYF.